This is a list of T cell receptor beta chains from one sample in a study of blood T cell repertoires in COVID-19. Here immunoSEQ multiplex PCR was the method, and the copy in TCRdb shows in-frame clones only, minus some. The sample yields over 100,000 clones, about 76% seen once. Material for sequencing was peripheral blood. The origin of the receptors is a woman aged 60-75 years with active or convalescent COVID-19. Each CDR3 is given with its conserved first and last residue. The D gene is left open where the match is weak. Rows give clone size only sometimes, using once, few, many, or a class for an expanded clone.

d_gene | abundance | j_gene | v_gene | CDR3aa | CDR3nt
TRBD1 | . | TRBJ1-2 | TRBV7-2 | CASSFRQGREYGYTF | TGTGCCAGCAGCTTCCGACAGGGTCGAGAGTATGGCTACACCTTC
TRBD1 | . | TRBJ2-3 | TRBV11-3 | CASSPGTGGIDTQYF | TGTGCCAGCAGCCCCGGGACAGGGGGAATAGATACGCAGTATTTT
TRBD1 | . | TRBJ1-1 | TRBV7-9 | CASSSTGFQGTEAFF | TGTGCCAGCAGTTCGACAGGGTTTCAAGGCACTGAAGCTTTCTTT
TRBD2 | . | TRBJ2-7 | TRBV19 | CASSIGGSGIGEQYF | TGTGCCAGTAGTATAGGGGGAAGCGGGATCGGCGAGCAGTACTTC
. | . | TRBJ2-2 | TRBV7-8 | CASSSKGQGLTGELFF | TGTGCCAGCAGCTCCAAGGGACAAGGGCTCACCGGGGAGCTGTTTTTT
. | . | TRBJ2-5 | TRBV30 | CAWSVGLPLQETQYF | TGTGCCTGGAGCGTAGGACTCCCATTACAAGAGACCCAGTACTTC
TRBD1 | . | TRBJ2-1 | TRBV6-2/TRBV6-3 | CASSLQGVGEQFF | TGTGCCAGCAGTTTACAGGGGGTCGGGGAGCAGTTCTTC
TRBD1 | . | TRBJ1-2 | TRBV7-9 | CASSRDRGRFYGYTF | TGTGCCAGCAGTCGGGACAGGGGGCGCTTCTATGGCTACACCTTC
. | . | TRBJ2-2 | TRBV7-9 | CASSRTLTASNTGELFF | TGTGCCAGCAGCAGAACCCTGACAGCCTCGAACACCGGGGAGCTGTTTTTT
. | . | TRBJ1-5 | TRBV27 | CASSWAGGDEPQHF | TGTGCCAGCAGTTGGGCGGGGGGCGATGAGCCCCAGCATTTT
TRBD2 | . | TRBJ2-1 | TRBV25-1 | CATSTGRQYNEQFF | TGTGCCACCTCTACCGGGAGGCAGTACAATGAGCAGTTCTTC
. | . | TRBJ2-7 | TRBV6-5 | CASSYSGGWVPYEQYF | TGTGCCAGCAGTTACTCCGGGGGATGGGTTCCCTACGAGCAGTACTTC
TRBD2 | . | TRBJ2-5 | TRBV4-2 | CASSPSAGVETQYF | TGTGCCAGCAGCCCTTCAGCGGGAGTAGAGACCCAGTACTTC
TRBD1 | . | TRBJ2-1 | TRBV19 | CASSLRGTENNEQFF | TGTGCCAGTAGTCTCCGTGGGACAGAGAACAATGAGCAGTTCTTC
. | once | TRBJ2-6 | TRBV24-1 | CATSDTDRNGANVLTF | TGTGCCACCAGTGACACCGACAGGAATGGGGCCAACGTCCTGACTTTC
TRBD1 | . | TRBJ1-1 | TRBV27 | CASSYIGTANTEAFF | TGTGCCAGCAGTTACATCGGGACAGCGAACACTGAAGCTTTCTTT
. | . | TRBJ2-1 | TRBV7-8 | CASSLANEQFF | TGTGCCAGCAGCCTTGCGAATGAGCAGTTCTTC
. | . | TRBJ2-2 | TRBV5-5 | CASSPASAGYTGELFF | TGTGCCAGCAGCCCCGCCTCGGCGGGGTACACCGGGGAGCTGTTTTTT
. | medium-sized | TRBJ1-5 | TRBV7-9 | CASTPRGPRSLSNQPQHF | TGTGCCAGCACCCCTAGAGGGCCGCGGTCCCTTAGCAATCAGCCCCAGCATTTT
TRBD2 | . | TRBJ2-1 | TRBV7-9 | CASSTSGSLGEQFF | TGTGCCAGCAGCACTAGCGGGAGTTTAGGAGAGCAGTTCTTC
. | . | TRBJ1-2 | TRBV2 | CASSRAGANYGYTF | TGTGCCAGCAGCCGGGCGGGGGCGAACTATGGCTACACCTTC
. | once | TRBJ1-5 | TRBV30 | CAWSGGSYQPQHF | TGTGCCTGGAGTGGAGGATCCTATCAGCCCCAGCATTTT
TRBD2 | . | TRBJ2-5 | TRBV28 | CASSLSLGLGEETQYF | TGTGCCAGCAGTTTATCGCTGGGACTAGGAGAAGAGACCCAGTACTTC
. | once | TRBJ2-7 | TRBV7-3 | CANPLGGGPPSYEQYF | TGTGCCAACCCGCTGGGGGGGGGCCCCCCCTCCTACGAGCAGTACTTC
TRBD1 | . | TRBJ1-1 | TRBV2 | CASNWDRGNTEAFF | TGTGCCAGCAATTGGGACAGGGGGAACACTGAAGCTTTCTTT
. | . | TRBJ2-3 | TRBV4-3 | CASSLGGAKNTDTQYF | TGCGCCAGCAGCCTAGGGGGGGCGAAAAACACAGATACGCAGTATTTT
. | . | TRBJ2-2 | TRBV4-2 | CASSQPGHNKRAGELFF | TGTGCCAGCAGCCAACCCGGACACAACAAGCGGGCCGGGGAGCTGTTTTTT
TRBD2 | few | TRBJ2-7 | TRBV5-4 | CASRRDGRDEQYF | TGTGCCAGCAGACGGGACGGGAGGGACGAGCAGTACTTC
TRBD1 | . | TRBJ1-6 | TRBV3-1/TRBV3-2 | CASSQGDRGWFGDSPLHF | TGTGCCAGCAGCCAAGGGGACAGGGGATGGTTCGGGGATTCACCCCTCCACTTT
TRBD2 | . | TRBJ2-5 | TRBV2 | CASSVGGGAQETQYF | TGTGCCAGCAGTGTTGGCGGGGGGGCCCAAGAGACCCAGTACTTC
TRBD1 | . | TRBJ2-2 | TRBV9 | CASSAPGQGAGELFF | TGTGCCAGCAGCGCGCCGGGACAGGGGGCCGGGGAGCTGTTTTTT
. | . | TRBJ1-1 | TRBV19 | CASSIAGGGEAFF | TGTGCCAGTAGTATAGCCGGGGGAGGCGAAGCTTTCTTT
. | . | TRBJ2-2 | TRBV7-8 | CASSSYRVGTGELFF | TGTGCCAGCAGCTCCTACAGGGTCGGGACCGGGGAGCTGTTTTTT